Listed here are 19 T cell receptor beta chains from one sample, sequenced in a study of identical twins. TCRdb recomputed calls from the 5' RACE reads with MiXCR, one row per CDR3 protein. The sample has around 490,000 distinct CDR3 sequences, more than 20% seen once; the top ten hold around 0.48%. These data were also reused for a study on yellow fever vaccine responses in identical twins.

The sample comprised CD4+ T cells sorted from blood. The receptors originated from a woman between 18 and 30 years old in good health.

The chain links TRBV10-3 to TRBJ1-1; D may be TRBD1 (5 bases). This CDR3 region has 13 residues. Between the trimmed V and J ends, which lost 6 bases and 4 bases, there was a span of 12 bases. CDR1 is ENHRY, CDR2 SYGVKD, per germline. The CDR3 DNA follows: TGTGCCATCAGGGAGGGGCCTGTCACTGAAGCTTTCTTT. Its translation is CAIREGPVTEAFF.

The chain carries TRBV19 and TRBJ2-1, with TRBD2 matching 8 bases. Trimming cost V 2 bases and J 6 bases; bases outside gene matches: 6. Germline values: CDR1 LNHDA, CDR2 SQIVND (reference sequence). This CDR3 is 15 amino acids long. CDR3 nucleotides: TGTGCCAGTAGTATAATCCTAGCGGGTGGCAATGAGCAGTTCTTC. Residues: CASSIILAGGNEQFF.

Concerning this clonotype: Relative to the germline gene, one junction end is altered; a read error may explain this. This sequence joins TRBV2 and TRBJ1-1; D gene ambiguous. From germline, CDR1 is SNHLY and CDR2 FYNNEI. The length of the CDR3 is 13 residues. CDR3 residues: CASLNTLNTEAFF. CDR3 DNA: TGTGCCAGCTTGAACACCTTGAATACTGAAGCTTTCTTT. The variable domain in full, completed from reference TRBV2 and TRBJ1-1, reads EPEVTQTPSHQVTQMGQEVILRCVPISNHLYFYWYRQILGQKVEFLVSFYNNEISEKSEIFDDQFSVERPDGSNFTLKIRSTKLEDSAMYFCASLNTLNTEAFFGQGTRLTVV.

This clonotype was counted a few times. This chain links TRBV6-5 with TRBJ1-1; 10 bases agree with TRBD1. V trimming: 2 bases; J trimming: 2 bases; junction bases outside the gene matches: 8. The CDR3 is 17 amino acids. The germline CDR1 and CDR2 sequences are MNHEY and SVGAGI. The CDR3 DNA is TGTGCCAGCAGTTACGCAAGACAGGGGGCAAAAAACACTGAAGCTTTCTTT. Translated: CASSYARQGAKNTEAFF.

This clonotype has a handful of counts. V is TRBV20-1 and J is TRBJ2-1; D remains ambiguous. V was trimmed by 2 bases and J by 9 bases, leaving 11 bases between them. This CDR3 has 12 amino acids. Germline CDR1 and CDR2: DFQATT and SNEGSKA (reference sequence). The CDR3 DNA follows: TGCAGTGCTAGATTTTCCGCCGGTGAGCAGTTCTTC. Protein: CSARFSAGEQFF.

The rearrangement uses TRBV20-1 and TRBJ2-7, with no clear D. Germline V gives CDR1 DFQATT, CDR2 SNEGSKA (reference sequence). V lost 6 bases and J lost 7, with 13 bases in between. The CDR3 totals 11 residues. The CDR3 DNA follows: TGCAGTGCACATGGACCTCGGGAGCAGTACGTC. This codes for CSAHGPREQYV.

The rearrangement links TRBV6-5 to TRBJ2-7, with D perhaps TRBD1 (6 bases). This CDR3 region has 14 residues. V was clipped by 8 bases and J by 4 bases, with 18 bases between them. CDR1 and CDR2 (germline): MNHEY, SVGAGI. The CDR3 is CASRHDRIKYEQYF. DNA of the CDR3: TGTGCCAGCCGTCACGACAGGATTAAGTACGAGCAGTACTTC.

The J gene is TRBJ2-5, the V gene TRBV3-1; 9 nucleotides align to TRBD2. The V and J ends lost 3 bases and 1 base, in that order; junction bases with no gene match: 0. This CDR3 has 14 residues. Per germline, CDR1 LGHDT and CDR2 YNNKEL (reference sequence). Here the CDR3 DNA reads TGTGCCAGCAGCCATAGCGGGGGCCAAGAGACCCAGTACTTC. The encoded protein is CASSHSGGQETQYF.

The V gene is TRBV5-6, the J gene TRBJ2-1; no firm D call. Germline V gene lookup returns CDR1 SGHDT and CDR2 YYEEEE. Trimming removed 0 bases from V and 9 bases from J, with 10 bases in between. The CDR3 is 13 residues long. For the CDR3, the DNA is TGTGCCAGCAGCTTGGCCTGGATCGGTGAGCAGTTCTTC. Its protein product is CASSLAWIGEQFF.

The chain joins TRBV20-1 to TRBJ2-1; 9 nucleotides line up with TRBD2. V was clipped by 6 bases and J by 1 base; unmatched bases: 4. Germline V lookup: CDR1 DFQATT, CDR2 SNEGSKA (reference sequence). The CDR3 spans 14 residues. The CDR3 spells CSALAGMSYNEQFF. The CDR3 DNA is TGCAGTGCCCTAGCGGGAATGTCCTACAATGAGCAGTTCTTC.

The genes are TRBV27 and TRBJ2-1; no reliable D call. CDR3 length: 14 residues. The V end lost 1 base, the J end lost 0 bases, and 4 bases lay between the germline ends. Germline CDR1 and CDR2: MNHEY and SMNVEV (reference sequence). The CDR3 region is CASSLYLSYNEQFF. CDR3 bases: TGTGCCAGCAGTTTATATCTCTCCTACAATGAGCAGTTCTTC.

As to this clonotype: An end of the junction does not agree with germline; a read error may underlie this. The chain is built from TRBV2 and TRBJ2-5, with TRBD2 identical over 9 bases. The CDR3 sequence is 18 residues long. The V gene's germline CDR1 is SNHLY and CDR2 FYNNEI. CDR3 protein: CTSSLGRVSGGAGGTQYF. The CDR3 DNA sequence: TGTACCAGCAGTTTAGGGCGCGTTAGCGGGGGCGCCGGGGGGACCCAGTACTTC.

This clonotype was counted only a few times. The chain couples TRBV5-1 to TRBJ2-7, with D possibly TRBD1 on 6 matching bases. Trimming took off 0 bases at V and 13 bases at J, with 20 bases between the two ends. The germline V gene has CDR1 SGHRS and CDR2 YFSETQ. The CDR3 loop spans 14 amino acids. In DNA form, the CDR3 reads TGCGCCAGCAGCTTGGCCGTATCGAAGACAGGACAATACTTC. Protein sequence: CASSLAVSKTGQYF.

This clonotype has a handful of counts. The chain uses TRBV2 and TRBJ2-3; 9 bases line up with TRBD2. Losses at the gene ends were 8 bases for V and 6 bases for J; bases not matched to a gene: 15. The CDR3 is 16 amino acids. The germline gives CDR1 SNHLY, CDR2 FYNNEI. This CDR3 is CASSAEVAGAKDTQYF. The CDR3 coding sequence is TGTGCCAGCTCAGCGGAGGTAGCGGGAGCCAAGGATACGCAGTATTTT.

V and J are TRBV11-2 and TRBJ2-3, with 9 nucleotides matching TRBD2. Germline CDR1 reads SGHAT; CDR2 reads FQNNGV. The CDR3 contains 17 residues. V was clipped by 3 bases and J by 2 bases; unmatched bases: 9. The CDR3 reads CASSLGLAGHITDTQYF. The DNA of the CDR3 is TGTGCCAGCAGCTTGGGTCTAGCGGGGCATATCACAGATACGCAGTATTTT.

The V and J genes are TRBV7-3 and TRBJ2-5; the D call may be TRBD1 or TRBD2 (5 bases each). Germline V gene data show CDR1 as SGHTA and CDR2 as FQGTGA. CDR3 length: 14 amino acids. V gave up 5 bases and J gave up 5 bases, with 15 bases separating them. The CDR3 coding sequence is TGTGCCAGCAGCCCGCTCGGGGCAGGGGAGACCCAGTACTTC. This codes for CASSPLGAGETQYF.

On this clonotype: An end of the junction does not agree with germline; a read error may underlie this. J is TRBJ1-1 and V is TRBV28; D is perhaps TRBD1 (6 bases). Germline-derived CDR1 and CDR2 are MDHEN and SYDVKM. The CDR3 contains 15 residues. The CDR3 protein is CASRQTGTSQTSLRF. In DNA form, the CDR3 reads TGTGCCAGCAGGCAAACAGGGACCTCCCAGACCTCTTTGCGGTTT.

The chain employs TRBV2 and TRBJ2-1; D perhaps matches TRBD2 (7 bases). CDR3 length: 15 amino acids. V lost 8 bases to trimming and J lost 7 bases, with 21 bases between them. Germline-derived CDR1 and CDR2 are SNHLY and FYNNEI. The CDR3 sequence is CASYVEGGGRNEQFF. In DNA, the CDR3 is TGTGCCAGCTATGTAGAGGGGGGGGGCCGGAATGAGCAGTTCTTC.

V usage is TRBV5-1 and J usage is TRBJ1-5, with TRBD1 identical over 9 bases. The CDR3 contains 15 residues. Germline V gene sequence: CDR1 SGHRS, CDR2 YFSETQ. After removal of 0 bases from V and 6 bases from J, the junction contained 4 bases not matched to a gene. CDR3 amino acids: CASSLGTGESQPQHF. In DNA form, the CDR3 reads TGCGCCAGCAGCTTGGGGACAGGGGAGTCTCAGCCCCAGCATTTT.